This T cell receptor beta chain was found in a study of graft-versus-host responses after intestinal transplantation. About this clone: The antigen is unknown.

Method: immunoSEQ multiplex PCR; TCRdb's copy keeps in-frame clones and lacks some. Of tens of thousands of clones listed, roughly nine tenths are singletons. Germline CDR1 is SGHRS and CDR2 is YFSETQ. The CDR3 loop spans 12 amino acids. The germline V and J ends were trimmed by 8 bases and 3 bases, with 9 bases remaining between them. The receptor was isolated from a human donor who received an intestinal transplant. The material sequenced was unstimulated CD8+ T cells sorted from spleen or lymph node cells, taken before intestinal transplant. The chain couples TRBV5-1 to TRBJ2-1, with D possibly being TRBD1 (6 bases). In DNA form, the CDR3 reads TGCGCCAGTTACAGGGTCTACAATGAGCAGTTCTTC. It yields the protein CASYRVYNEQFF.